Below are 30 T cell receptor beta chains sequenced from a single sample in a study of shared clonotypes between healthy human individuals. Generated by immunoSEQ multiplex PCR, the TCRdb table keeps only in-frame clones and is missing some. The table includes 980,000 or so clones, 76% detected once. Sequencing used memory CD4+ T cells sorted from blood. Documented subset: CD45RA-negative fraction. These receptors were obtained from a man younger than 35 in good health.

This chain joins TRBV29-1 and TRBJ2-3, with 7 bases lining up with TRBD2. J gave up 1 base and V 6 bases, and 7 bases lay outside the gene matches. Germline CDR1 and CDR2: SQVTM and ANQGSEA. The CDR3 has 14 amino acids. The CDR3 here is CSVSGTTGTDTQYF. The CDR3 bases are TGCAGCGTATCCGGGACTACCGGCACAGATACGCAGTATTTT.

V gene TRBV5-1 combines with J gene TRBJ2-2; no reliable D call. The germline CDR1 and CDR2 sequences are SGHRS and YFSETQ. The CDR3 spans 12 residues. The V gene lost 2 bases and the J gene lost 4 bases, with 3 bases spanning the gap. CDR3 in DNA: TGCGCCAGCAGCTTAAGCACCGGGGAGCTGTTTTTT. Translating it yields CASSLSTGELFF.

V and J are TRBV27 and TRBJ2-7; 10 nucleotides line up with TRBD1. The CDR3 is 14 amino acids. Germline assignment: CDR1 MNHEY and CDR2 SMNVEV (reference sequence). Losses at the gene ends were 6 bases for V and 5 bases for J; bases not matched to a gene: 7. CDR3 nucleotide sequence: TGTGCCAGCAGCGGGACAGGGGAATGGGACGAGCAGTACTTC. It codes for CASSGTGEWDEQYF.

This chain uses TRBV28 with TRBJ2-1, with a weak D call TRBD1 (6 bases). With 6 bases removed from V and 8 bases from J, the gap between germline ends came to 14 bases. Germline CDR1 MDHEN, CDR2 SYDVKM. This CDR3 is built from 13 residues. CDR3 nucleotide sequence: TGTGCCAGCAGCGCCACAGGGAAGTATGAGCAGTTCTTC. It translates to CASSATGKYEQFF.

The chain couples TRBV28 to TRBJ1-2; D uncertain. The V and J ends lost 6 bases and 1 base respectively, with 12 bases between them. CDR3 length: 14 residues. CDR1 and CDR2 (germline): MDHEN, SYDVKM. Written as DNA, the CDR3 is TGTGCCAGCAGCTTCTCAGTGGATAACTATGGCTACACCTTC. It is translated as CASSFSVDNYGYTF.

The V gene is TRBV27, the J gene TRBJ2-3; 7 bases are a match to TRBD1. The V gene's germline CDR1 is MNHEY and CDR2 SMNVEV (reference sequence). V was clipped by 3 bases and J by 2 bases; unmatched bases: 5. This CDR3 comprises 15 residues. The CDR3 bases are TGTGCCAGCAGTTTCGCAGGGGGTTTCACAGATACGCAGTATTTT. Translation: CASSFAGGFTDTQYF.

In this sample, this clone turned up many times. CDR3: CASSEGLAVSYEQYF. CDR3 bases: TGTGCCAGCAGTGAAGGCCTGGCAGTTTCCTACGAGCAGTACTTC. The chain employs TRBV6-1 and TRBJ2-7; D gene unclear. The germline V and J ends were trimmed by 1 base and 1 base, with 11 bases remaining between them. CDR3 size: 15 residues. Looked up from germline, CDR1 is MNHNS and CDR2 is SASEGT.

This clone has more than one count but fewer than ten. V gene TRBV19 combines with J gene TRBJ1-4; D uncertain. Germline assignment: CDR1 LNHDA and CDR2 SQIVND (reference sequence). The CDR3 totals 14 residues. The ends were cut back, 9 bases at V and 1 base at J, with 12 bases in the middle. In DNA form, the CDR3 reads TGTGCCAGCGCCGGGTTTGAAACTAATGAAAAACTGTTTTTT. It yields the protein CASAGFETNEKLFF.

This clone showed up just a few times. This chain links TRBV28 with TRBJ2-2; 11 bases are shared with TRBD2. J gave up 6 bases and V 6 bases, and 18 bases lay outside the gene matches. Germline-derived CDR1 and CDR2 are MDHEN and SYDVKM. The CDR3 spans 19 residues. The CDR3 spells CASSQLRLAGPGHAGELFF. The CDR3 region has the DNA TGTGCCAGCAGCCAACTTAGACTAGCGGGGCCTGGTCATGCCGGGGAGCTGTTTTTT.

V gene TRBV5-6 combines with J gene TRBJ2-7, with 14 bases fitting TRBD2. V was pared by 4 bases and J by 1 base, with 7 bases of the junction left unmatched. Germline V gene data show CDR1 as SGHDT and CDR2 as YYEEEE. CDR3 length: 17 residues. The CDR3 DNA reads TGTGCCAGCAGCAGACTAGCGGGAGGGTCTCGTTCCTACGAGCAGTACTTC. This encodes CASSRLAGGSRSYEQYF.

This clone occurred many times. The rearrangement uses TRBV7-9 and TRBJ2-4, with D hard to call. This CDR3 is built from 13 residues. The ends were cut back, 11 bases at V and 0 bases at J, with 11 bases in the middle. The germline CDR1 and CDR2 sequences are SEHNR and FQNEAQ (reference sequence). CDR3: CAVQAPAKNIQYF. CDR3 DNA sequence: TGTGCCGTCCAAGCCCCAGCCAAAAACATTCAGTACTTC.

The V call is TRBV5-5, the J call TRBJ2-6, with TRBD1 matching 12 bases. The ends lost 6 bases at V and 3 bases at J; junction bases unmatched: 10. The V gene's germline CDR1 is SGHKS and CDR2 YYEKEE (reference sequence). The CDR3 runs to 18 residues. The CDR3 is CASTQWDRGPLGANVLTF. CDR3 coding DNA: TGTGCCAGCACCCAGTGGGACAGGGGGCCGCTTGGGGCCAACGTCCTGACTTTC.

V gene TRBV30 combines with J gene TRBJ1-2; 7 bases agree with TRBD1. Germline CDR1 is GTSNPN and CDR2 is SVGIG (reference sequence). Unmatched junction bases numbered 6, after V lost 1 base and J lost 4 bases. This CDR3 contains 14 residues. The chain's CDR3 is CAWSAQGRRYGYTF. The DNA of the CDR3 is TGTGCCTGGAGTGCACAGGGGCGCCGCTATGGCTACACCTTC.

The chain has TRBV6-4 and TRBJ1-1; 7 nucleotides match TRBD1. Trimming took 6 bases from V and 2 from J; bases not matched to a gene: 6. This CDR3 is built from 14 residues. The germline gives CDR1 MRHNA, CDR2 SNTAGT. Here the CDR3 reads CASREQGSNTEAFF. As DNA, the CDR3 is TGTGCCAGCAGGGAACAGGGGTCCAACACTGAAGCTTTCTTT.

Only one count was recorded for this clone. This chain links TRBV28 with TRBJ2-7; TRBD1 matches at 8 bases. Germline trimming cut 10 bases from V and 2 bases from J; bases unmatched to any gene: 7. Germline V gene lookup returns CDR1 MDHEN and CDR2 SYDVKM. There are 13 residues in the CDR3. Written as DNA, the CDR3 is TGTGCCACCAACCCAGGGGGCACCTACGAGCAGTACTTC. This encodes CATNPGGTYEQYF.

This clone was seen once. This chain links TRBV10-3 with TRBJ1-5; D uncertain. The CDR3 covers 15 residues. V lost 7 bases to trimming and J lost 0 bases, with 13 bases between them. Germline-derived CDR1 and CDR2 are ENHRY and SYGVKD. CDR3 sequence: CAITKDANSNQPQHF. For the CDR3, the DNA is TGTGCCATCACCAAGGACGCCAATAGCAATCAGCCCCAGCATTTT.

In DNA form, the CDR3 reads TGTGCCAGCAGCTTAACAGGGGGTCGTTTGAACACTGAAGCTTTCTTT. Translating it yields CASSLTGGRLNTEAFF. The V and J genes are TRBV7-3 and TRBJ1-1; D might be TRBD1 (6 bases). Trimming pared 0 bases from V and 0 bases from J, leaving 11 bases between. The CDR3 has 16 amino acids. Germline CDR1 is SGHTA and CDR2 is FQGTGA.

V usage is TRBV28 and J usage is TRBJ1-2; D is perhaps TRBD1 (5 bases). The V gene lost 6 bases and the J gene lost 1 base, with 18 bases spanning the gap. The CDR3 consists of 16 residues. Germline V gives CDR1 MDHEN, CDR2 SYDVKM. The CDR3 region has the DNA TGTGCCAGCAGGACGGATAGGGGCCTATTTAACTATGGCTACACCTTC. The encoded protein is CASRTDRGLFNYGYTF.

V usage is TRBV5-1 and J usage is TRBJ2-3; D gene unclear. V was shortened by 0 bases and J by 4 bases, with 9 bases between the two germline ends. In germline, CDR1 is SGHRS, CDR2 YFSETQ. The CDR3 length is 14 residues. The CDR3 loop is CASSLEGYSDTQYF. The CDR3 nucleotides are TGCGCCAGCAGCTTGGAGGGCTACTCAGATACGCAGTATTTT.

This sequence joins TRBV6-5 and TRBJ2-7; D not resolved. In germline, CDR1 is MNHEY, CDR2 SVGAGI. Trimming stripped 7 bases from V and 5 bases from J, with 12 bases between. This CDR3 is built from 12 residues. The CDR3 here is CASNSDTHEQYF. Written as DNA, the CDR3 is TGTGCCAGCAACTCAGACACCCACGAGCAGTACTTC.

As to this clone: Other DNA sequences from this sample encode an identical CDR3 as well. J is TRBJ2-6 and V is TRBV30; TRBD2 is a possible D gene (6 bases). Germline CDR1 is GTSNPN and CDR2 is SVGIG (reference sequence). The V end lost 5 bases, the J end lost 1 base, and 9 bases lay between the germline ends. This CDR3 is built from 14 residues. CDR3 coding DNA: TGTGCCTGGGCTGGGGGGTCTGGGGCCAACGTCCTGACTTTC. Its protein is CAWAGGSGANVLTF.

The J gene is TRBJ2-1, the V gene TRBV5-6, with D uncertain. The CDR3 totals 15 residues. Trimming cost V 1 base and J 1 base, with 9 bases left between them. Germline V gene sequence: CDR1 SGHDT, CDR2 YYEEEE. CDR3 amino acids: CASSLRRTSYNEQFF. In DNA, the CDR3 is TGTGCCAGCAGCTTGAGGAGAACTTCCTACAATGAGCAGTTCTTC. Full variable domain (outside the CDR3, taken from reference TRBV5-6 and TRBJ2-1): DAGVTQSPTHLIKTRGQQVTLRCSPKSGHDTVSWYQQALGQGPQFIFQYYEEEERQRGNFPDRFSGHQFPNYSSELNVNALLLGDSALYLCASSLRRTSYNEQFFGPGTRLTVL.

This chain connects TRBV28 to TRBJ2-2, with D uncertain. Per the germline V gene, CDR1 is MDHEN and CDR2 is SYDVKM. CDR3 length: 16 residues. V lost 6 bases, J lost 1 base, and 15 bases lay in between. CDR3 residues: CASRFFSLENTGELFF. CDR3 nucleotides: TGTGCCAGCAGATTCTTCAGCCTGGAGAACACCGGGGAGCTGTTTTTT. Full variable domain (outside the CDR3, taken from reference TRBV28 and TRBJ2-2): DVKVTQSSRYLVKRTGEKVFLECVQDMDHENMFWYRQDPGLGLRLIYFSYDVKMKEKGDIPEGYSVSREKKERFSLILESASTNQTSMYLCASRFFSLENTGELFFGEGSRLTVL.

About this clone itself: Relative to the germline gene, one junction end is altered; a read error may explain this. The chain is built from TRBV9 and TRBJ2-7, with D maybe TRBD2 (6 bases). CDR3 length: 14 residues. Germline V CDR1 and CDR2: SGDLS, YYNGEE. In nucleotides, the CDR3 is TGTGCCAGCAGCACGATGCGGGACTCCAACGAGCAGTACTTC. Its translation: CASSTMRDSNEQYF.

The chain joins TRBV15 to TRBJ2-5; either TRBD1 or TRBD2 may fit D (6 bases each). CDR1 LNHNV and CDR2 YYDKDF come from the germline V gene (reference sequence). CDR3 length: 15 residues. V shed 2 bases and J shed 5 bases, with 15 bases lying between them. CDR3 nucleotides: TGTGCCACCAGCAGACATACAGGGAGGCAGGAGACCCAGTACTTC. Protein sequence: CATSRHTGRQETQYF. The full variable domain, its missing parts supplied by reference TRBV15 and TRBJ2-5, is DAMVIQNPRYQVTQFGKPVTLSCSQTLNHNVMYWYQQKSSQAPKLLFHYYDKDFNNEADTPDNFQSRRPNTSFCFLDIRSPGLGDTAMYLCATSRHTGRQETQYFGPGTRLLVL.

On this clone itself: Additional DNA sequences in this sample encode the identical CDR3. The chain joins TRBV6-1 to TRBJ2-7; no clear D. The CDR3 length is 12 residues. Trimming took off 6 bases at V and 4 bases at J, with 10 bases between the two ends. Germline CDR1 is MNHNS and CDR2 is SASEGT. DNA for the CDR3: TGTGCCAGCAGGACCGATTTGTACGAGCAGTACTTC. It translates to CASRTDLYEQYF.

V usage is TRBV18 and J usage is TRBJ2-5, with D unclear. Germline CDR1 KGHSH, CDR2 LQKENI. The CDR3 spans 13 residues. V lost 3 bases to trimming and J lost 4 bases, with 9 bases between them. This CDR3 is CASSPLLVETQYF. As DNA, the CDR3 is TGTGCCAGCTCACCTTTACTGGTAGAGACCCAGTACTTC.

There are a few counts of this clone. The same CDR3 arises from other DNA sequences in this sample as well. The chain couples TRBV19 to TRBJ2-3; D remains unclear. The V and J ends lost 4 bases and 0 bases respectively, with 5 bases between them. Germline V gene sequence: CDR1 LNHDA, CDR2 SQIVND (reference sequence). This CDR3 spans 13 amino acids. The CDR3 loop is CASSTTSTDTQYF. CDR3 nucleotide sequence: TGTGCCAGTAGTACCACTAGCACAGATACGCAGTATTTT. Full variable domain (remainder filled in from reference TRBV19 and TRBJ2-3): DGGITQSPKYLFRKEGQNVTLSCEQNLNHDAMYWYRQDPGQGLRLIYYSQIVNDFQKGDIAEGYSVSREKKESFPLTVTSAQKNPTAFYLCASSTTSTDTQYFGPGTRLTVL.

The CDR3 nucleotides read TGTGCCAGCAGCCCCCATGTCCTTAGCACAGATACGCAGTATTTT. Translation gives CASSPHVLSTDTQYF. J is TRBJ2-3 and V is TRBV6-5, with D uncertain. The CDR3 spans 15 residues. Germline loops: CDR1 MNHEY, CDR2 SVGAGI. The germline V and J ends were trimmed by 6 bases and 0 bases, with 13 bases remaining between them.

The rearrangement joins TRBV7-9 to TRBJ2-1; 14 bases match TRBD2. Germline-derived CDR1 and CDR2 are SEHNR and FQNEAQ (reference sequence). This CDR3 spans 17 amino acids. V lost 4 bases and J lost 9; bases outside the gene matches: 11. The CDR3 DNA follows: TGTGCCAGCAGCTCTTTTAGGGGACTAGCGGGAGAGGCTGAGCAGTTCTTC. Amino acid sequence: CASSSFRGLAGEAEQFF.